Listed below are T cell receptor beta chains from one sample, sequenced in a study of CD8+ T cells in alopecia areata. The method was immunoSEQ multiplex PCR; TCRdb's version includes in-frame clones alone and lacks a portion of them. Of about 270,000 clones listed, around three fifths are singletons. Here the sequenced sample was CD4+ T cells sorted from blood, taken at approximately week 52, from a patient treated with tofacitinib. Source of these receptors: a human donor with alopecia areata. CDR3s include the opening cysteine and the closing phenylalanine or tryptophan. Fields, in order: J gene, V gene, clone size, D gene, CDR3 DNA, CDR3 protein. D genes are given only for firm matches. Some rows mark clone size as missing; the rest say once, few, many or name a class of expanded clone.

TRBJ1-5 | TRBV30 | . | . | TGTGCCTGGAGTGATGGCAGTTGGAGCAATCAGCCCCAGCATTTT | CAWSDGSWSNQPQHF
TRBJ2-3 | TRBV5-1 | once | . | TGCGCCAGCAGCTGGACCCCCAGAGCATCTGCAGGCGATACGCAGTATTTT | CASSWTPRASAGDTQYF
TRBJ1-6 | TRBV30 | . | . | TGTGCCTGGAGTGGTCAGCATAATTCACCCCTCCACTTT | CAWSGQHNSPLHF
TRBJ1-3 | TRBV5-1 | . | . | TGCGCCAGCAGCGCGACGGGCCCCTCTGGAAACACCATATATTTT | CASSATGPSGNTIYF
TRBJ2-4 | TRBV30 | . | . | TGTGCCTGGGGCCTAAAAGGAGCTGGAAACATTCAGTACTTC | CAWGLKGAGNIQYF
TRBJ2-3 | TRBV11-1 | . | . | TGTGCCAGCAGCATCGAGCGAGGTACGCAGTATTTT | CASSIERGTQYF
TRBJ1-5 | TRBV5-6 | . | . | TGTGCCAGCAGCAACTGGGGCAATCAGCCCCAGCATTTT | CASSNWGNQPQHF
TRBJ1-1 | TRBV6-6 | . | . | TGTGCCAGCAGTTACCCGACAGGCGGGTCTGAAGCTTTCTTT | CASSYPTGGSEAFF
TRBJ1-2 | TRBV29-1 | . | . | TGCAGCGCTCGGGACAAAGGGGGCTACACCTTC | CSARDKGGYTF
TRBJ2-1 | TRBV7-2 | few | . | TGTGCCAGCAGCCTTAGGCCAGGCTACAATGAGCAGTTCTTC | CASSLRPGYNEQFF
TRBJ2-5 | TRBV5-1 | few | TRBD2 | TGCGCCAGCAGCTCGGGAGGGTTAGAGACCCAGTACTTC | CASSSGGLETQYF
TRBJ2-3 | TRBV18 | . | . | TGTGCCAGCTCTCCAAGGTCCCTAGATACGCAGTATTTT | CASSPRSLDTQYF
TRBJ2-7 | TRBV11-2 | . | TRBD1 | TGTGCCAGCAGCTTGGGACAGGGATGGCGCGAGCAGTACTTC | CASSLGQGWREQYF
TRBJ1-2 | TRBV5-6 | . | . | TGTGCCAGCAGCTTGAGAGTGGGCTATGGCTACACCTTC | CASSLRVGYGYTF
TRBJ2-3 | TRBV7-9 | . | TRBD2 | TGTGCCAGCAGCTCCCAGGGACTAGCGGGGGCCCTCCCGGATACGCAGTATTTT | CASSSQGLAGALPDTQYF
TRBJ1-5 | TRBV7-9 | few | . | TGTGCCAGCAGCGTCGGGTCACAGGCCAATCAGCCCCAGCATTTT | CASSVGSQANQPQHF
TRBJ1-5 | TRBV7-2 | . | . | TGTGCCAGCAGCACCCAGGGCAATCAGCCCCAGCATTTT | CASSTQGNQPQHF
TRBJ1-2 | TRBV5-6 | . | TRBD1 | TGTGCCAGCAGACGACAGGGGGGAAACTATGGCTACACCTTC | CASRRQGGNYGYTF
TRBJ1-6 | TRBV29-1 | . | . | TGCAGCGTTAGGCAGGGCGGCAATTCACCCCTCCACTTT | CSVRQGGNSPLHF
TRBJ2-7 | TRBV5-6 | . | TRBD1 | TGTGCCAGCAGCCCCGGGACAGGGGCGGCCTACGAGCAGTACTTC | CASSPGTGAAYEQYF
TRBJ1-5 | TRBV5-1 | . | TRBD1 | TGCGCCAGCAGCCCACAGGGGAGCAATCAGCCCCAGCATTTT | CASSPQGSNQPQHF
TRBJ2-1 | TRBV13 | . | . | TGTGCCAGCAGCTTAGCGGGGGCCTTTTACAATGAGCAGTTCTTC | CASSLAGAFYNEQFF
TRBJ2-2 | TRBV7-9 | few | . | TGTGCCAGCAGCCCCCGCCTGGGTACGAACACCGGGGAGCTGTTTTTT | CASSPRLGTNTGELFF
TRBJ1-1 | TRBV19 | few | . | TGTGCCAGTAGTATCACAGGCATGAACACTGAAGCTTTCTTT | CASSITGMNTEAFF
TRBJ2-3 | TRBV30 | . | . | TGTGCCGGGATGACCAGTTCCCCGGGCACAGATACGCAGTATTTT | CAGMTSSPGTDTQYF
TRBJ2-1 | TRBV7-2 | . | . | TGTGCCAGCAGCTGGCACAGGAGCTCCTACAATGAGCAGTTCTTC | CASSWHRSSYNEQFF
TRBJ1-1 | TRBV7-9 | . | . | TGTGCCAGCTTTAAGACAGGTATGAACACTGAAGCTTTCTTT | CASFKTGMNTEAFF
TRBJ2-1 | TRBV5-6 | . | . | TGTGCCAGCAGCTTAAAACCGCAGGGCCGCAATGAGCAGTTCTTC | CASSLKPQGRNEQFF
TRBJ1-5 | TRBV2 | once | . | TGTGCCAGCAGTGAACGCGAGGGATTGGGGCCCCAGCATTTT | CASSEREGLGPQHF
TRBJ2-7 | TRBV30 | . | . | TGTGCCTGGAGTGTTATCAGAAAGAATAGCGAGCAGTACTTC | CAWSVIRKNSEQYF
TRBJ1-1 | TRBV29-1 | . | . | TGCAGCGTTGGAGAAGGTGACACTGAAGCTTTCTTT | CSVGEGDTEAFF
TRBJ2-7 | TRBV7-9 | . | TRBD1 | TGTGCCAGCACCCTAACAGGGGCCCCCTACGAGCAGTACTTC | CASTLTGAPYEQYF
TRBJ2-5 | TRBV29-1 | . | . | TGCAGCGTTGTGGGGGAGACCCAGTACTTC | CSVVGETQYF
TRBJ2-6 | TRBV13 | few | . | TGTGCCAGCAGCCACGGGACGGGTCGGGCCAACGTCCTGACTTTC | CASSHGTGRANVLTF
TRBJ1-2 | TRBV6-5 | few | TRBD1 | TGTGCCAGCAGTTACGACAGGGTCTATGGCTACACCTTC | CASSYDRVYGYTF
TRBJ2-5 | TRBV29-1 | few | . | TGCAGCGTGAGGGGCAGAGAAGAGACCCAGTACTTC | CSVRGREETQYF
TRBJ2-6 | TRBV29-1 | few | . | TGCAGCGTTGAATTGGGGGGCACCTCTGGGGCCAACGTCCTGACTTTC | CSVELGGTSGANVLTF
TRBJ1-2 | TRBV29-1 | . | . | TGCAGCGTTTGGGGCGCAGGGTTATATGGCTACACCTTC | CSVWGAGLYGYTF
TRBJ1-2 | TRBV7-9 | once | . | TGTGCCAGCAGCTTATGGGACACCCTGAGGGGCTACACCTTC | CASSLWDTLRGYTF
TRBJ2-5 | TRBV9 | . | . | TGTGCCAGCAGCCCACAACAGGGGAGGCAAGAGACCCAGTACTTC | CASSPQQGRQETQYF
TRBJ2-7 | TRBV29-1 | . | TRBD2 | TGCAGCGTTGTAAATCCAGGTGGCGGGGGGTACGAGCAGTACTTC | CSVVNPGGGGYEQYF
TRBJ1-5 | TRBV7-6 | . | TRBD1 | TGTGCCAGCAGCTCCGGGACAGGGACGAATGATCAGCCCCAGCATTTT | CASSSGTGTNDQPQHF
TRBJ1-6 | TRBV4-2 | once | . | TGTGCCAGCAGCCAAGATCCCCCGACAGGAACGTATAATTCACCCCTCCACTTT | CASSQDPPTGTYNSPLHF
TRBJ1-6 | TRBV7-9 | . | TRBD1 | TGTGCCAGCAGCTTAGCAAGTCAGGGGGTTTCACCCCTCCACTTT | CASSLASQGVSPLHF
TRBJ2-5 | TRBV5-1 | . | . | TGCGCCAGCAGCTTGGTTGAGCAAGAGACCCAGTACTTC | CASSLVEQETQYF
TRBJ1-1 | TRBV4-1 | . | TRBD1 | TGCGCCAGCAGCCACCCCTTGGGGCCAGGGGGGAACACTGAAGCTTTCTTT | CASSHPLGPGGNTEAFF
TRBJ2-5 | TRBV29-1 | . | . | TGCAGCGTTGAAGACGATGCAGAATCTGGGAACCAAGAGACCCAGTACTTC | CSVEDDAESGNQETQYF
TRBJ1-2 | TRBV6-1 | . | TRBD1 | TGTGCCAGCAGTGTACAGGGGGTCGGCTATGGCTACACCTTC | CASSVQGVGYGYTF
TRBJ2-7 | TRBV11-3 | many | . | TGTGCCAGCAGCTTAGACGGGACCGATTCTTCCTACGAGCAGTACTTC | CASSLDGTDSSYEQYF
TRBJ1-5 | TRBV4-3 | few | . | TGCGCCAGCAGCCAAGGAGGGGATCAGCCCCAGCATTTT | CASSQGGDQPQHF
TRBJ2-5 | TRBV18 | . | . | TGTGCCGCGGGGCAGTTCCAAGAGACCCAGTACTTC | CAAGQFQETQYF
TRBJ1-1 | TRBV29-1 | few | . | TGCAGCGGCAGAATATACAGCGACGGTGAAGCTTTCTTT | CSGRIYSDGEAFF
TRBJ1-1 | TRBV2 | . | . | TGTGCCAGCAGTGAAGGGACTGAAGCTTTCTTT | CASSEGTEAFF
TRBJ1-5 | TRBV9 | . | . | TGTGCCAGCAGTCAGGACAGCAATCAGCCCCAGCATTTT | CASSQDSNQPQHF
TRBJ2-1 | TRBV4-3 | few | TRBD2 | TGCGCCAGCAGCCAAGAACCGGGACTAGTCACAGGCCGGTTCTTC | CASSQEPGLVTGRFF